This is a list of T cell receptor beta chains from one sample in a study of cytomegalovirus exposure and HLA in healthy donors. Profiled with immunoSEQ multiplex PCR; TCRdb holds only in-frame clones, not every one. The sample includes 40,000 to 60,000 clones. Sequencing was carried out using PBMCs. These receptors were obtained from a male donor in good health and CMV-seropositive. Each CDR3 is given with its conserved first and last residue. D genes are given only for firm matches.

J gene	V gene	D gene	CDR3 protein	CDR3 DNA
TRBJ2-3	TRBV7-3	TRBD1	CASSLSPLQGLRTDTQYF	TGTGCCAGCAGCTTAAGCCCCTTACAGGGGCTCAGGACAGATACGCAGTATTTT
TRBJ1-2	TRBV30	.	CAWSRQGGDGYTF	TGTGCCTGGAGTCGGCAGGGTGGGGATGGCTACACCTTC
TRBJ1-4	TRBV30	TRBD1	CAWSVGQNEKLFF	TGTGCCTGGAGTGTGGGACAGAATGAAAAACTGTTTTTT
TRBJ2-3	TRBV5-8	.	CASSFTRTDTQYF	TGTGCCAGCAGCTTCACGAGGACAGATACGCAGTATTTT
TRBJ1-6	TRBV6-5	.	CASTIGPAGASPLHF	TGTGCCAGCACCATCGGGCCAGCAGGGGCATCACCCCTCCACTTT
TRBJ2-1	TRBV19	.	CASSIPGNEQFF	TGTGCCAGTAGTATACCGGGGAATGAGCAGTTCTTC
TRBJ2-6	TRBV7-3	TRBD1	CASSSTAPGQGVAGANVLTF	TGTGCCAGCAGCTCGACGGCCCCGGGACAGGGGGTCGCTGGGGCCAACGTCCTGACTTTC
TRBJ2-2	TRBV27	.	CASSLGGPGELFF	TGTGCCAGCAGTTTAGGGGGCCCCGGGGAGCTGTTTTTT
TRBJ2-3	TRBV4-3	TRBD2	CASSQDLAGGPADTQYF	TGCGCCAGCAGCCAAGACTTAGCGGGGGGGCCGGCAGATACGCAGTATTTT
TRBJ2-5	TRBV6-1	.	CASSEATPTETQYF	TGTGCCAGCAGTGAAGCTACTCCCACGGAGACCCAGTACTTC
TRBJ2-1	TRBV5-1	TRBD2	CASSGTSSYNEQFF	TGCGCCAGCAGCGGGACTAGCTCCTACAATGAGCAGTTCTTC
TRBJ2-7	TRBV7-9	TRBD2	CASSPVGGEKFSYEQYF	TGTGCCAGCAGCCCCGTTGGGGGGGAAAAGTTTTCCTACGAGCAGTACTTC
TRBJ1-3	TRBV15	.	CATSRDRESVYQTYF	TGTGCCACCAGCAGAGATCGGGAAAGTGTCTACCAGACTTATTTT
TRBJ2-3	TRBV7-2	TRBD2	CASSLDGSGDTQYF	TGTGCCAGCAGCTTAGATGGTAGCGGGGATACGCAGTATTTT
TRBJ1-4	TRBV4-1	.	CASSHDGGARVEKLFF	TGCGCCAGCAGCCACGACGGCGGGGCGCGGGTTGAAAAACTGTTTTTT
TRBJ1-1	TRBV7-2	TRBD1	CASSRQGGNTEAFF	TGTGCCAGCAGCAGACAGGGTGGGAACACTGAAGCTTTCTTT
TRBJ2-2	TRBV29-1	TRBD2	CSVDSRGDRNTGELFF	TGCAGCGTTGATTCTCGGGGGGACCGGAACACCGGGGAGCTGTTTTTT
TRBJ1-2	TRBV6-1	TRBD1	CASSGGQSVYGYTF	TGTGCCAGCAGTGGGGGACAGTCGGTCTATGGCTACACCTTC
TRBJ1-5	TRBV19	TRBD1	CASSITPGQGNQPQHF	TGTGCCAGTAGTATTACCCCGGGACAGGGGAATCAGCCCCAGCATTTT
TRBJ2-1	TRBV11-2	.	CASSLTWNEQFF	TGTGCCAGCAGCTTAACTTGGAATGAGCAGTTCTTC
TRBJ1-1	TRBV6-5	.	CASSYQRGLGTEAFF	TGTGCCAGCAGTTACCAGCGGGGGTTGGGCACTGAAGCTTTCTTT
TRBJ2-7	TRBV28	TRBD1	CASKDRVLDEQYF	TGTGCCAGCAAAGACAGGGTACTCGACGAGCAGTACTTC
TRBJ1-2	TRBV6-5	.	CASIAPYGYTF	TGTGCCAGCATCGCGCCCTATGGCTACACCTTC
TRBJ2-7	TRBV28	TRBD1	CASSGGQGVGSYEQYF	TGTGCCAGCAGTGGGGGCCAGGGGGTTGGGTCCTACGAGCAGTACTTC
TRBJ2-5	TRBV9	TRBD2	CASSTGSGGAGETQYF	TGTGCCAGCAGCACAGGTAGCGGGGGGGCCGGAGAGACCCAGTACTTC
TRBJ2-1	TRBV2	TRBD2	CASTGGAVNEQFF	TGTGCCAGCACCGGGGGGGCGGTCAATGAGCAGTTCTTC
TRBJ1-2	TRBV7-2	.	CASSYQWGYTF	TGTGCCAGCAGCTACCAGTGGGGCTACACCTTC
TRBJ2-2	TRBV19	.	CALRGGHDTGELFF	TGTGCCCTTAGGGGGGGGCACGACACCGGGGAGCTGTTTTTT
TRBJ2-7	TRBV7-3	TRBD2	CASSSTGGAYEQYF	TGTGCCAGCAGCTCCACGGGGGGGGCCTACGAGCAGTACTTC
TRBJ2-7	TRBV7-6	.	CASSFVGDSYEQYF	TGTGCCAGCAGCTTCGTTGGAGACTCCTACGAGCAGTACTTC
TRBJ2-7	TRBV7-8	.	CASSLVAGVMGYEQYF	TGTGCCAGCAGCTTAGTGGCCGGGGTGATGGGGTACGAGCAGTACTTC
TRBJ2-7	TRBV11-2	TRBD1	CASSFGTGLREQYF	TGTGCCAGCAGCTTTGGGACAGGGCTTCGCGAGCAGTACTTC
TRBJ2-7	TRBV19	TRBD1	CASNPGGGTYEQYF	TGTGCCAGTAATCCAGGGGGTGGAACCTACGAGCAGTACTTC
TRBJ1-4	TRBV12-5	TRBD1	CASGLTRQGANEKLFF	TGTGCTAGTGGTTTGACGAGACAGGGCGCTAATGAAAAACTGTTTTTT
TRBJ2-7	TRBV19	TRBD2	CASSPGLSYEQYF	TGTGCCAGTAGTCCGGGACTATCCTACGAGCAGTACTTC
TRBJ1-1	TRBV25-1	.	CASSESWNTEAFF	TGTGCCAGCAGTGAATCTTGGAACACTGAAGCTTTCTTT
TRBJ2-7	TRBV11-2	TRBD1	CASSLATGSYEQYF	TGTGCCAGCAGCTTAGCGACAGGGTCCTACGAGCAGTACTTC
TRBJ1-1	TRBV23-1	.	CASTGLKNTEAFF	TGCGCCAGCACTGGCTTAAAGAACACTGAAGCTTTCTTT
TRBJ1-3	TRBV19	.	CASSIVTVSGNTIYF	TGTGCCAGTAGTATAGTGACTGTCTCTGGAAACACCATATATTTT
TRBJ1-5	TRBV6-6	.	CASSYSQGPQHF	TGTGCCAGCAGTTACTCACAGGGCCCCCAGCATTTT
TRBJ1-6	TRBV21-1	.	CAVGGNSPLHF	TGTGCAGTTGGAGGAAATTCACCCCTCCACTTT
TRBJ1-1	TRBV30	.	CAWTDIPEAFF	TGTGCCTGGACGGACATACCCGAAGCTTTCTTT
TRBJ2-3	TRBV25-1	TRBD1	CASSVDRVAGDTQYF	TGTGCCAGCAGTGTTGACAGGGTGGCCGGAGATACGCAGTATTTT
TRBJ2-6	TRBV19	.	CASSPGRDRSGANVLTF	TGTGCCAGTAGTCCGGGGCGAGACAGGTCTGGGGCCAACGTCCTGACTTTC
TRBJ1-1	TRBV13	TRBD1	CASSGQGSAEAFF	TGTGCCAGCAGCGGACAGGGTAGCGCTGAAGCTTTCTTT
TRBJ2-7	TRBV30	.	CAWRTQGGLTNEQYF	TGTGCCTGGAGGACCCAGGGGGGTTTGACCAACGAGCAGTACTTC